A selection of T cell receptor beta chains follows, all from one sample in a study of CD8 T cells in Susac syndrome. TCRdb processed the immunoSEQ multiplex PCR reads anew with MiXCR; each CDR3 protein has one entry. The sample lists 80,000 to 90,000 distinct CDR3 sequences; over 85% were seen once. Material for sequencing was CD8+ T cells from PBMCs. Source of these receptors: a human donor in good health. The CDR3 runs from the conserved cysteine through the conserved F or W. The order of the fields is clone size, V gene, J gene, D gene, CDR3 DNA, CDR3 protein. A D gene is named only where the DNA matches it firmly. Clone size is stated in some rows and not others, as once, few, many or a class when expanded.

abundance: .; v_gene: TRBV7-9; j_gene: TRBJ2-7; d_gene: .; CDR3nt: TGTGCCAGCAGCGGGTCACAGGGAACTTTGAGGGAGCAGTACTTC; CDR3aa: CASSGSQGTLREQYF
abundance: .; v_gene: TRBV6-5; j_gene: TRBJ1-1; d_gene: TRBD1; CDR3nt: TGTGCCAGCAGTTACGCTAGGACAGGGGGCTTGAACACTGAAGCTTTCTTT; CDR3aa: CASSYARTGGLNTEAFF
abundance: .; v_gene: TRBV3-1; j_gene: TRBJ2-4; d_gene: TRBD2; CDR3nt: TGTGCCAGCAGCCCTCGGACTAGCGGGGGGGCAGAGAAAAACATTCAGTACTTC; CDR3aa: CASSPRTSGGAEKNIQYF
abundance: few; v_gene: TRBV18; j_gene: TRBJ2-7; d_gene: TRBD2; CDR3nt: TGTGCCAGCTCACCCGGGGGGTCCTACGAGCAGTACTTC; CDR3aa: CASSPGGSYEQYF
abundance: once; v_gene: TRBV29-1; j_gene: TRBJ2-7; d_gene: .; CDR3nt: TGCAGCGTGGGACGGTCCTCCTACGAGCAGTACTTC; CDR3aa: CSVGRSSYEQYF
abundance: .; v_gene: TRBV12-3/TRBV12-4; j_gene: TRBJ1-1; d_gene: .; CDR3nt: TGTGCCAGCAGTCCAGGTAACACTGAAGCTTTCTTT; CDR3aa: CASSPGNTEAFF
abundance: .; v_gene: TRBV6-5; j_gene: TRBJ2-5; d_gene: TRBD2; CDR3nt: TGTGCCAGCAGTTACTCGGCTAGCGGGGTCGGGGAGACCCAGTACTTC; CDR3aa: CASSYSASGVGETQYF
abundance: .; v_gene: TRBV27; j_gene: TRBJ2-3; d_gene: .; CDR3nt: TGTGCCAGCAGTTCGGCCCAGCCGCATACGCAGTATTTT; CDR3aa: CASSSAQPHTQYF
abundance: .; v_gene: TRBV2; j_gene: TRBJ2-2; d_gene: TRBD2; CDR3nt: TGTGCCTCACTCGGTAGCGGGGGGAACACCGGGGAGCTGTTTTTT; CDR3aa: CASLGSGGNTGELFF
abundance: .; v_gene: TRBV29-1; j_gene: TRBJ2-1; d_gene: TRBD2; CDR3nt: TGCAGCGGTGCGGGGGGCTTAATCAGTGAGCAGTTCTTC; CDR3aa: CSGAGGLISEQFF
abundance: once; v_gene: TRBV6-5; j_gene: TRBJ1-1; d_gene: TRBD1; CDR3nt: TGTGCCAGCAGTTATTTGGGACAGGGCGGCACTGAAGCTTTCTTT; CDR3aa: CASSYLGQGGTEAFF
abundance: .; v_gene: TRBV6-1; j_gene: TRBJ2-1; d_gene: .; CDR3nt: TGTGCCAGCAGTACCTTGGGACTGTTTAATGAGCAGTTCTTC; CDR3aa: CASSTLGLFNEQFF
abundance: .; v_gene: TRBV15; j_gene: TRBJ1-1; d_gene: .; CDR3nt: TGTGCCACCAGCGGAACGACAGGTGTTGGCACTGAAGCTTTCTTT; CDR3aa: CATSGTTGVGTEAFF
abundance: .; v_gene: TRBV11-2; j_gene: TRBJ2-2; d_gene: .; CDR3nt: TGTGCCAGCAGCCTGGGACACTCGAACACCGGGGAGCTGTTTTTT; CDR3aa: CASSLGHSNTGELFF
abundance: .; v_gene: TRBV11-2; j_gene: TRBJ2-1; d_gene: TRBD1; CDR3nt: TGTGCCAGCAGTCTGGACAGGGGTGGCTACAATGAGCAGTTCTTC; CDR3aa: CASSLDRGGYNEQFF
abundance: once; v_gene: TRBV5-6; j_gene: TRBJ2-1; d_gene: .; CDR3nt: TGTGCCAGCAGCTTGAGGCAGGGGCGTCGGGATGAGCAGTTCTTC; CDR3aa: CASSLRQGRRDEQFF
abundance: .; v_gene: TRBV5-5; j_gene: TRBJ1-1; d_gene: .; CDR3nt: TGTGCCAGCAGCTTGTTGACGGTTGAAGCTTTCTTT; CDR3aa: CASSLLTVEAFF
abundance: .; v_gene: TRBV19; j_gene: TRBJ2-1; d_gene: TRBD1; CDR3nt: TGTGCCAGTACCCCGGGACAGATTAACAATGAGCAGTTCTTC; CDR3aa: CASTPGQINNEQFF
abundance: .; v_gene: TRBV7-8; j_gene: TRBJ2-7; d_gene: TRBD1; CDR3nt: TGTGCCAGCAGCCCAACCGGGACAGTATACGAGCAGTACTTC; CDR3aa: CASSPTGTVYEQYF
abundance: .; v_gene: TRBV9; j_gene: TRBJ2-1; d_gene: .; CDR3nt: TGTGCCAGCAGCGTACAGGGCAATGAGCAGTTCTTC; CDR3aa: CASSVQGNEQFF
abundance: .; v_gene: TRBV6-4; j_gene: TRBJ2-5; d_gene: .; CDR3nt: TGTGCCAGCAGTGACATAACCCAAGAGACCCAGTACTTC; CDR3aa: CASSDITQETQYF
abundance: .; v_gene: TRBV6-1; j_gene: TRBJ1-2; d_gene: .; CDR3nt: TGTGCCAGCAGCGCTCCCCCCGGGCTGGCATTCAACTATGGCTACACCTTC; CDR3aa: CASSAPPGLAFNYGYTF
abundance: .; v_gene: TRBV2; j_gene: TRBJ1-1; d_gene: .; CDR3nt: TGTGCCAGCAGTGAATATTTGGGTGCTGAAGCTTTCTTT; CDR3aa: CASSEYLGAEAFF
abundance: once; v_gene: TRBV12-5; j_gene: TRBJ2-5; d_gene: TRBD1; CDR3nt: TGTGCTAGTGGTTCCCTGGGGGACAGGGCTAGCGACCAAGAGACCCAGTACTTC; CDR3aa: CASGSLGDRASDQETQYF
abundance: .; v_gene: TRBV7-9; j_gene: TRBJ1-4; d_gene: .; CDR3nt: TGTGCCAGCAGCTTATTGAGCGGAAAACTGTTTTTT; CDR3aa: CASSLLSGKLFF
abundance: .; v_gene: TRBV20-1; j_gene: TRBJ1-5; d_gene: .; CDR3nt: TGCAGTGCTAGCCGGGACATATCGAGCAATCAGCCCCAGCATTTT; CDR3aa: CSASRDISSNQPQHF